The next 5 T cell receptor beta chains were all read from a single sample in a study of cytomegalovirus exposure and HLA in healthy donors. Both 60 Vbeta primers and 13 Jbeta primers went into the PCR. Clones were read by immunoSEQ multiplex PCR, and TCRdb kept only the in-frame ones, dropping some. The sample consists of 100,000 or so clones, 75% to 90% of them appearing once. The specimen sequenced was PBMCs. The receptors derive from a man aged 25-45 years in good health and CMV-seronegative.

CDR3 protein: CAWAIGTGGNSPLHF. The CDR3 DNA follows: TGTGCCTGGGCGATAGGGACAGGGGGTAATTCACCCCTCCACTTT. V usage is TRBV30 and J usage is TRBJ1-6; TRBD1 agrees at 11 bases. V lost 5 bases, J lost 6 bases, and 6 bases stayed unmatched. The CDR3 has 15 residues. Germline-derived CDR1 and CDR2 are GTSNPN and SVGIG (reference sequence).

The J gene is TRBJ1-1, the V gene TRBV5-1, with TRBD1 identical over 11 bases. V lost 3 bases to trimming and J lost 3 bases; unmatched junction nucleotides: 4. The CDR3 is made up of 15 amino acids. Germline CDR1 SGHRS, CDR2 YFSETQ. The CDR3 DNA sequence: TGCGCCAGCAGCTACGGACAGGGGGCTTACACTGAAGCTTTCTTT. Residues: CASSYGQGAYTEAFF. The full variable domain, rest sourced from reference TRBV5-1 and TRBJ1-1, is KAGVTQTPRYLIKTRGQQVTLSCSPISGHRSVSWYQQTPGQGLQFLFEYFSETQRNKGNFPGRFSGRQFSNSRSEMNVSTLELGDSALYLCASSYGQGAYTEAFFGQGTRLTVV.

The DNA of the CDR3 is TGTGCTAGTGGTTTGGTCCGGGGAGCTAACTATGGCTACACCTTC. This codes for CASGLVRGANYGYTF. The V call is TRBV12-5, the J call TRBJ1-2; no reliable D call. The CDR3 has 15 residues. V was trimmed by 0 bases and J by 0 bases, leaving 8 bases between them. From germline, CDR1 is LGHNT and CDR2 FRNRAP. The variable domain in full, with the rest retrieved from reference TRBV12-5 and TRBJ1-2, is DARVTQTPRHKVTEMGQEVTMRCQPILGHNTVFWYRQTMMQGLELLAYFRNRAPLDDSGMPKDRFSAEMPDATLATLKIQPSEPRDSAVYFCASGLVRGANYGYTFGSGTRLTVV.

This chain links TRBV7-2 with TRBJ2-7; D possibly corresponds to TRBD1 (6 bases). In germline, CDR1 is SGHTA, CDR2 FQGNSA. The germline V and J ends were trimmed by 7 bases and 3 bases, with 10 bases remaining between them. CDR3 length equals 12 residues. CDR3 DNA sequence: TGTGCCAGCACCTCGGACAGCTACGAGCAGTACTTC. Protein sequence: CASTSDSYEQYF.

CDR3 sequence: CASSLPGLTEAFF. CDR3 coding DNA: TGTGCCAGCAGCTTACCAGGGCTCACTGAAGCTTTCTTT. The chain combines TRBV7-2 with TRBJ1-1, with D perhaps TRBD1 (5 bases). Deletions cut 2 bases from V and 4 bases from J, with 8 bases between. Per germline, CDR1 SGHTA and CDR2 FQGNSA. The CDR3 consists of 13 residues.